This T cell receptor (beta chain) was obtained from a study of T cell responses to AZD1222 COVID-19 vaccine. Study background: Pooling covered second doses at about 4 or about 12 weeks.

The CDR3 extends over 18 amino acids. Germline values: CDR1 SGDLS, CDR2 YYNGEE. Trimming took 3 bases from V and 8 from J, leaving 29 bases between them. General study points: Spike-specific TCR breadth and depth grew following two AZD1222 doses.

TCRdb's copy holds only in-frame clones and misses some; the assay was immunoSEQ multiplex PCR. The sample has approximately 140,000 clones; roughly nine tenths are singletons. In the case of this clone: The target antigen is unknown.

Sequencing used peripheral blood, obtained on day 0 of AZD1222 vaccination. This chain joins TRBV9 and TRBJ1-2; no clear D gene. The origin of this receptor is an adult in good health. The CDR3 loop is CASSAGMRVEEGGKGYTF. The CDR3, as DNA: TGTGCCAGCAGCGCCGGCATGCGCGTCGAGGAGGGAGGAAAAGGCTACACCTTC.